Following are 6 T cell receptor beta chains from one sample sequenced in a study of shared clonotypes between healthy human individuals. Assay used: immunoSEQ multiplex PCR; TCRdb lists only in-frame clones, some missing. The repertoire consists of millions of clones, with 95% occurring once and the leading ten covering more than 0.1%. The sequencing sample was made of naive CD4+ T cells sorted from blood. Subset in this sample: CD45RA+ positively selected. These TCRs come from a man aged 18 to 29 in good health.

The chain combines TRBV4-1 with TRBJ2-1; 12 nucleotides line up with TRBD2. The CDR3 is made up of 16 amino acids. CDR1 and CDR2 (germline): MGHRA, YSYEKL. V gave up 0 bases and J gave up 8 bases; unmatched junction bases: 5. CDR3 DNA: TGCGCCAGCAGCCAAGAGACTAGCGGGAGAAGCGATGAGCAGTTCTTC. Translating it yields CASSQETSGRSDEQFF.

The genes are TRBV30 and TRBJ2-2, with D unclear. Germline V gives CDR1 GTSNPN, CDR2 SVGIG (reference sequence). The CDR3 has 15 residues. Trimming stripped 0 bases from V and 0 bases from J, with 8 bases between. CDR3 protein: CAWSVWTTNTGELFF. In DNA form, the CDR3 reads TGTGCCTGGAGTGTCTGGACCACGAACACCGGGGAGCTGTTTTTT.

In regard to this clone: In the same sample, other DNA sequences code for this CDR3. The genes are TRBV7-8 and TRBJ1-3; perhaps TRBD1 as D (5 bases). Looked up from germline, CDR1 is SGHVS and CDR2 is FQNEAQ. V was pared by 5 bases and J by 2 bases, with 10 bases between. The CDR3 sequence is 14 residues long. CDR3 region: CASSLGTAGNTIYF. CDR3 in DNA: TGTGCCAGCAGCCTAGGGACGGCTGGAAACACCATATATTTT.

The chain's CDR3 is CAWMGEKLFF. DNA for the CDR3: TGTGCCTGGATGGGTGAAAAACTGTTTTTT. The V gene is TRBV30, the J gene TRBJ1-4, with unresolved D. Germline CDR1 and CDR2: GTSNPN and SVGIG (reference sequence). V dropped 4 bases and J dropped 7 bases, with 4 bases sitting between them. The CDR3 covers 10 residues.

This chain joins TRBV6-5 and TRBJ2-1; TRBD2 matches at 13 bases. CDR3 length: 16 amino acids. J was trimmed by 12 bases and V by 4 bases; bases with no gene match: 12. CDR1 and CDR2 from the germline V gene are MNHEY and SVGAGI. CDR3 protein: CASSSLGTSGARGQFF. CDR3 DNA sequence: TGTGCCAGCAGTTCCCTCGGGACTAGCGGGGCTAGGGGGCAGTTCTTC.

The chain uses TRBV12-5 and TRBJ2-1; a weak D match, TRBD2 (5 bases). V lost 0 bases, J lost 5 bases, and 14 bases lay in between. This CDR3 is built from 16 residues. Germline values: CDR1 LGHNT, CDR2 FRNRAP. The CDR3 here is CASGLVLTGINNEQFF. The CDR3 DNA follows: TGTGCTAGTGGTTTGGTACTAACCGGGATTAACAATGAGCAGTTCTTC.